This TCR beta chain was found in a study of Ad26.COV2.S vaccination and SARS-CoV-2 variants. Study as a whole: Into the muscle, Ad26.COV2.S was dosed once or twice, 56 days apart.

Indicated treatment: about 20 received Ad26.COV2.S at low or high dose, single or two shots; about 5 received placebo; per-sample allocation not given. Samples came from day 63 after the first vaccine or placebo injection. Here immunoSEQ multiplex PCR was the method, and the copy in TCRdb shows in-frame clones only, minus some. The profile shows roughly 700,000 clones, 89% of them singletons. The V segment lost 4 bases and the J segment 7 bases; nucleotides outside the gene matches: 5. Germline V gene sequence: CDR1 SGHTA, CDR2 FQGNSA. This CDR3 is built from 15 residues. The chain links TRBV7-2 to TRBJ1-6; TRBD1 agrees at 9 bases. The TCR sequence derives from a person between 18 and 65 years old who received the Ad26.COV2.S COVID-19 vaccine or a placebo. The source was peripheral blood, collected in a trial of Ad26.COV2.S vaccine versus placebo. CDR3 in DNA: TGTGCCAGCAGCTCAGGGACAGGGATGAATTCACCCCTCCACTTT. Translation: CASSSGTGMNSPLHF.